Reported below is one T cell receptor beta chain. This clone was counted between two and nine times. The antigen this receptor binds is unknown. There are no base qualities to consult, and no much larger clone falls within one base. CDR1 and CDR2, looked up from the germline V gene, are SNHLY and FYNNEI. The germline V end is reduced by 4 bases and the J end by 5 bases; junction bases left unmatched: 3. From cysteine to phenylalanine, the CDR3 is 13 amino acids long. Only the CDR3 portion is preserved as DNA: 39 bases, with reading frame beginning at the first base. The data belong to a study of blood T cell repertoires in COVID-19 (dated by TCRdb to 2020 to 2021). About the investigation overall: Samples from collaborators originated in the United States, Italy and Spain and spanned both the acute and convalescent phases of COVID-19. The material from the prospective study consisted of cDNA or gDNA derived from T cells, B-cell-depleted T cells, or PBMCs. The dataset comprised deeply sampled blood TCRbeta repertoires from subjects exposed to, actively infected with, or recovered from COVID-19. The repertoires were made available in a free public database intended to serve as a resource for research on the immune response to SARS-CoV-2. Samples were obtained from the ongoing ImmuneRACE study (first 160 participants) and from 1,254 subjects provided by 6 global collaborators. Sample metadata almost always included a de-identified subject ID, COVID-19 status, age in years and sex. Where available, HLA class I and class II types were taken from metadata supplied by the sample provider and were not determined by assay-based typing.

Collaborating institutions collected whole blood in K2EDTA tubes following their own protocols. Collaborator samples were shipped for TCRbeta analysis as frozen whole blood, isolated PBMCs, or DNA extracted from either sample type. General conclusions and limits of the study: The quantity of clinical and demographic metadata differed by source and by participant and was supplied without curation.

TCRbeta CDR3 regions were amplified from genomic DNA by means of the immunoSEQ Assay, a bias-controlled multiplex PCR. Processing in the source paper ran as follows. The number of nucleated cells in each sample was estimated by amplification of reference gene primers within the assay. To quantify the absolute abundance of each unique TCRbeta CDR3 rearrangement, sequence reads were collapsed and filtered. For each sample, productive Simpson clonality was calculated as the square root of Simpson's diversity index over productive rearrangements. Held by TCRdb, this immuneACCESS table contains in-frame sequences only and omits some clones. Under half of the omission traces to an unresolved V gene where checked; the cause of the rest is unknown. D and trimming come from the DNA, and the V and J calls and clone size come from that table. Recorded for this sample are some 93,000 clones; around 79% of them occurred a single time. In total, the top ten clones hold approximately 25% of the sample.

This TCR derives from a human donor in a cohort sampled during active COVID-19. This chain is built from TRBV2 and TRBJ2-5; 8 of the junction bases match TRBD2. Source material: peripheral blood. The encoded CDR3 is CASSGREGETQYF. The nucleotide sequence reads as follows: TGTGCCAGCAGTGGCCGGGAGGGGGAGACCCAGTACTTC.